This T cell receptor beta chain was retrieved from a study of blood T cell repertoires in COVID-19. Study details: Sites across the United States, Italy and Spain contributed samples from acute and convalescent COVID-19. The analysed material was cDNA or gDNA that came from T cells, B-cell-depleted T cells, or PBMCs.

Original data processing: Researchers report that nucleated cell counts were estimated from reference gene primer amplification. Assay used: immunoSEQ multiplex PCR; TCRdb lists only in-frame clones, some missing. That table is the source of V, J and clone size, and D and trimming were worked out from the DNA. The repertoire holds roughly 40,000 clones, about 85% seen once, with 30% to 35% in the top ten. This CDR3 is built from 12 residues. CDR1 is KGHSH and CDR2 is LQKENI in the germline V gene. V was clipped by 2 bases and J by 8 bases, with 7 bases between them. This clone was detected once. Sequencing was done on a sample of peripheral blood. This clonotype was obtained from a woman aged 80 or older with acute or convalescent COVID-19. The chain uses TRBV18 and TRBJ2-1; D is ambiguous. CDR3 sequence (DNA): TGTGCCAGCTCACCATCCTCTTATGAGCAGTTCTTC. It is translated as CASSPSSYEQFF. Full variable domain (missing parts from reference TRBV18 and TRBJ2-1): NAGVMQNPRHLVRRRGQEARLRCSPMKGHSHVYWYRQLPEEGLKFMVYLQKENIIDESGMPKERFSAEFPKEGPSILRIQQVVRGDSAAYFCASSPSSYEQFFGPGTRLTVL.